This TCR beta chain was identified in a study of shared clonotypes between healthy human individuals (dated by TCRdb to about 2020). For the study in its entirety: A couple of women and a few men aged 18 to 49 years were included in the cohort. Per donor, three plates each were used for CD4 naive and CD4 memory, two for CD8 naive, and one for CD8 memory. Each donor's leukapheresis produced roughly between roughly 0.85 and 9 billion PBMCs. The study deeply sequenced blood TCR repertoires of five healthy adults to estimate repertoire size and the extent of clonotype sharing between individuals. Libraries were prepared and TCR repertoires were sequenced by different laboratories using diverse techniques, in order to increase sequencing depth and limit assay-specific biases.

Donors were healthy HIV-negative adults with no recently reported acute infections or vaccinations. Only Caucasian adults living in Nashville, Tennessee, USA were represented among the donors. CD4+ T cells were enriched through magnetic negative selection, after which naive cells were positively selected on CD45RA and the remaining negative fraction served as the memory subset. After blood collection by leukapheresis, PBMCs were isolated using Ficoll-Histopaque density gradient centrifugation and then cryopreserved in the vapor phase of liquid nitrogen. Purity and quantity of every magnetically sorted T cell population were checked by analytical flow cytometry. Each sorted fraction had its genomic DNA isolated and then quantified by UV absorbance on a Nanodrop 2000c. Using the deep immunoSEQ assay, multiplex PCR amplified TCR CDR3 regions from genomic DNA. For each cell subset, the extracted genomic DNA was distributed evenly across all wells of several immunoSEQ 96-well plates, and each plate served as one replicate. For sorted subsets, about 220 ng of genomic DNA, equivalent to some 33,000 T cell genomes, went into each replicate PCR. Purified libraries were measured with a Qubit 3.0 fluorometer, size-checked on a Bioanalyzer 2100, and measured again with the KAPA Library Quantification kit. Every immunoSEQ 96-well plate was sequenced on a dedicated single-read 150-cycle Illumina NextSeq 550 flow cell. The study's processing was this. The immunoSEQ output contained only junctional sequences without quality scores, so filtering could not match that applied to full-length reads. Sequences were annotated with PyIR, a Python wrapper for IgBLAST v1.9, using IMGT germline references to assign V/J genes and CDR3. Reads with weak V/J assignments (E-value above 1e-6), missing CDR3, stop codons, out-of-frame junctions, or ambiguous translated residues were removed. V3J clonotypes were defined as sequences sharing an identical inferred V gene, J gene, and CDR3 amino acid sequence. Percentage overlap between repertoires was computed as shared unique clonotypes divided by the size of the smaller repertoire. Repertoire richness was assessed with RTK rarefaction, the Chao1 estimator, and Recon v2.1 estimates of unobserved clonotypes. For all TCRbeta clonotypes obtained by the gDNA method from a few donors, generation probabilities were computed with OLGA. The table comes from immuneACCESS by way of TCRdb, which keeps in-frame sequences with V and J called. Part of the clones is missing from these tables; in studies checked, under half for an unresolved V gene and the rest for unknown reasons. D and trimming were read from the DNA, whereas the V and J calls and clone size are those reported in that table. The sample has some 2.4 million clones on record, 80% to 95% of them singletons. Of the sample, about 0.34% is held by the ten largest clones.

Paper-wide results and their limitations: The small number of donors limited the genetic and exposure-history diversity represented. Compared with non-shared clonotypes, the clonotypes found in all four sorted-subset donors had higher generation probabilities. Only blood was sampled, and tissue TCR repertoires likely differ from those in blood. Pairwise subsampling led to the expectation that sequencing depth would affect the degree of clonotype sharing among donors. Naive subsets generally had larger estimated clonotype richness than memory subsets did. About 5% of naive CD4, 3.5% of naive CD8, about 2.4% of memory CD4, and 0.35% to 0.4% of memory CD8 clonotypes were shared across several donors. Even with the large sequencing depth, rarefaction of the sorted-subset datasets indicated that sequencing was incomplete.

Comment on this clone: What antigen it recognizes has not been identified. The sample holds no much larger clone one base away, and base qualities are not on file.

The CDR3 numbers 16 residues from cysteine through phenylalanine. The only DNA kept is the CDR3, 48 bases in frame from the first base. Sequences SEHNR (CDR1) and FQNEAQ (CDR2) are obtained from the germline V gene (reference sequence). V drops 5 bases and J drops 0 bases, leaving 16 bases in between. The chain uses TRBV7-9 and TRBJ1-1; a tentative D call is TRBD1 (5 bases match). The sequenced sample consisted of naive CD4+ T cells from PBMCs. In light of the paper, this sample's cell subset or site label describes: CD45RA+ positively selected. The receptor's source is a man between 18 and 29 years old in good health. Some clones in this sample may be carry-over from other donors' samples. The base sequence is TGTGCCAGCAGCCCAAGGGGTCAGGCGCTGAACACTGAAGCTTTCTTT. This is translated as CASSPRGQALNTEAFF.